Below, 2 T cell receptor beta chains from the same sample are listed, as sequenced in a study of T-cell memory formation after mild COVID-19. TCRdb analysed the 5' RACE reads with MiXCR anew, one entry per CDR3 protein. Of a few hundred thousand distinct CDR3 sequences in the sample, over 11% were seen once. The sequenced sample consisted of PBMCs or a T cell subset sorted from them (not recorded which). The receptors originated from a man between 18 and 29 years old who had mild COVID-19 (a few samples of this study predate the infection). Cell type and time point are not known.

The chain's CDR3 is CASSPRPTGTETEAFF. DNA of the CDR3: TGTGCCAGCTCACCACGCCCAACAGGGACCGAGACTGAAGCTTTCTTT. The V gene is TRBV18, the J gene TRBJ1-1, with D perhaps TRBD1 (6 bases). CDR3 size: 16 residues. Germline loops: CDR1 KGHSH, CDR2 LQKENI. The germline V and J ends were trimmed by 1 base and 5 bases, with 17 bases remaining between them. Supplemented by reference TRBV18 and TRBJ1-1, the full variable domain reads NAGVMQNPRHLVRRRGQEARLRCSPMKGHSHVYWYRQLPEEGLKFMVYLQKENIIDESGMPKERFSAEFPKEGPSILRIQQVVRGDSAAYFCASSPRPTGTETEAFFGQGTRLTVV.

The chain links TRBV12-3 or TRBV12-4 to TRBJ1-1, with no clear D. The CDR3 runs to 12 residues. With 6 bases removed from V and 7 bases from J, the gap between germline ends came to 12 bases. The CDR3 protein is CASSPGGYEAFF. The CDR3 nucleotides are TGTGCCAGCAGCCCGGGAGGGTATGAAGCTTTCTTT.